Below are 15 T cell receptor beta chains sequenced from a single sample in a study of T cells after yellow fever vaccination. A single record per CDR3 protein comes from TCRdb applying MiXCR to the 5' RACE reads. Of 610,000 or so distinct CDR3 sequences in the sample, more than 9% were seen once. This material consisted of PBMCs, taken on the day of the yellow fever booster vaccination. These receptors came from a man younger than 40 who received the YFV17D yellow fever vaccine.

The rearrangement links TRBV14 to TRBJ2-1; D is ambiguous. Deletions cut 3 bases from V and 3 bases from J, with 12 bases between. The CDR3 loop spans 15 amino acids. The germline gives CDR1 SGHDN, CDR2 FVKESK. This chain's CDR3 is CASSHPPTRYNEQFF. The DNA of the CDR3 is TGTGCCAGCAGCCACCCACCCACACGCTACAATGAGCAGTTCTTC.

There are a few counts of this clonotype. J is TRBJ1-1 and V is TRBV18; D is unresolved. V was trimmed by 1 base and J by 3 bases, leaving 6 bases between them. CDR1 KGHSH and CDR2 LQKENI come from the germline V gene. The CDR3 extends over 13 amino acids. In nucleotides, the CDR3 is TGTGCCAGCTCACCACGGGCCGACACTGAAGCTTTCTTT. It encodes CASSPRADTEAFF.

This clonotype was observed a few times. The V call is TRBV9, the J call TRBJ2-5; D gene ambiguous. The CDR3 extends over 12 amino acids. The germline V gene encodes CDR1 SGDLS and CDR2 YYNGEE. Trimming shortened V by 3 bases and J by 1 base, and 4 bases separated the two germline ends. The CDR3 loop is CASSAGQETQYF. Written as DNA, the CDR3 is TGTGCCAGCAGCGCCGGCCAAGAGACCCAGTACTTC.

This clonotype has only a few counts. The chain couples TRBV10-3 to TRBJ1-4, with 7 bases lining up with TRBD1. J gave up 4 bases and V 3 bases, and 5 bases lay outside the gene matches. CDR1 is ENHRY and CDR2 is SYGVKD in the germline V gene. CDR3 size: 15 residues. This CDR3 is CAISESDRLNEKLFF. DNA of the CDR3: TGTGCCATCAGTGAATCGGACAGGCTTAATGAAAAACTGTTTTTT.

The V gene is TRBV29-1, the J gene TRBJ2-7; the D call may be TRBD1 or TRBD2 (6 bases each). The V and J ends lost 4 bases and 7 bases respectively, with 17 bases between them. Germline lookup yields CDR1 SQVTM and CDR2 ANQGSEA. The CDR3 has 13 amino acids. Here the CDR3 reads CSVAGDWVGEQYF. The CDR3, as DNA: TGCAGCGTTGCAGGGGACTGGGTCGGGGAGCAGTACTTC.

The V and J genes are TRBV6-1 and TRBJ2-7; TRBD1 aligns across 9 bases. Trimming removed 6 bases from V and 5 bases from J; junction bases left unmatched: 11. This CDR3 contains 15 residues. Germline CDR1 reads MNHNS; CDR2 reads SASEGT. DNA of the CDR3: TGTGCCAGCAGCCCTACCGGGACAGGGTCCCACGAGCAGTACTTC. Translating gives CASSPTGTGSHEQYF.

This clonotype has ten or more counts. The chain carries TRBV5-6 and TRBJ2-7, with 13 bases aligning to TRBD2. The J segment lost 4 bases and the V segment lost 5 bases, leaving 3 bases of the junction unmatched. CDR1 and CDR2 (germline): SGHDT, YYEEEE. The CDR3 is 14 residues long. The CDR3 DNA is TGTGCCAGCAGTACGGGACTAGCGGGGTACGAGCAGTACTTC. Amino acids: CASSTGLAGYEQYF.

This clonotype came up a few times. The chain uses TRBV20-1 and TRBJ2-3; D tentatively reads TRBD1 or TRBD2 (5 bases each). The CDR3 spans 15 residues. The V end lost 5 bases, the J end lost 7 bases, and 22 bases lay between the germline ends. CDR1 is DFQATT and CDR2 is SNEGSKA in the germline V gene (reference sequence). The CDR3 region is CSASQPGTLGHTQYF. In nucleotides, the CDR3 is TGCAGTGCTTCCCAACCCGGGACCTTGGGCCATACGCAGTATTTT.

This clonotype has only a few counts. This chain links TRBV4-1 with TRBJ1-1; D remains ambiguous. The CDR3 has 12 residues. CDR1 and CDR2 from the germline V gene are MGHRA and YSYEKL. Trimming took 6 bases from V and 7 from J, leaving 12 bases between them. CDR3 in DNA: TGCGCCAGCAGGAGTATGGCAAATGAAGCTTTCTTT. Its translation is CASRSMANEAFF.

The CDR3 coding sequence is TGCGCCAGCTCCCTCGGAAAATCGACAGGCGGGAGCACCGGGGAGCTGTTTTTT. Translated: CASSLGKSTGGSTGELFF. The chain is built from TRBV5-1 and TRBJ2-2; D may be TRBD2 (7 bases). Between the trimmed V and J ends, which lost 7 bases and 4 bases, there was a span of 26 bases. Germline CDR1 SGHRS, CDR2 YFSETQ. This CDR3 comprises 18 residues.

This clonotype has only a few counts. The chain carries TRBV5-4 and TRBJ2-3; D perhaps matches TRBD2 (7 bases). Per the germline V gene, CDR1 is SGHNT and CDR2 is YYREEE (reference sequence). The CDR3 has 16 amino acids. Trimming stripped 1 base from V and 3 bases from J, with 15 bases between. The CDR3, as DNA: TGTGCCAGCAGCTTGAAGGGAGGGGGGGGGACAGATACGCAGTATTTT. It encodes CASSLKGGGGTDTQYF. Full variable domain (missing parts from reference TRBV5-4 and TRBJ2-3): ETGVTQSPTHLIKTRGQQVTLRCSSQSGHNTVSWYQQALGQGPQFIFQYYREEENGRGNFPPRFSGLQFPNYSSELNVNALELDDSALYLCASSLKGGGGTDTQYFGPGTRLTVL.

The V call is TRBV28, the J call TRBJ2-1; no clear D gene. The germline V and J ends were trimmed by 10 bases and 8 bases, with 15 bases remaining between them. Germline values: CDR1 MDHEN, CDR2 SYDVKM. The CDR3 loop spans 12 amino acids. The CDR3: CATAWGHDEQFF. CDR3 DNA sequence: TGTGCCACAGCCTGGGGTCACGATGAGCAGTTCTTC.

In its sample, this clonotype was seen a few times. The gene calls are TRBV2 and TRBJ2-2; no reliable D call. The CDR3 extends over 13 amino acids. Trimming stripped 1 base from V and 5 bases from J, with 5 bases between. Germline-derived CDR1 and CDR2 are SNHLY and FYNNEI. The CDR3 DNA sequence: TGTGCCAGCAGTGAAGTAGGAACCGGGGAGCTGTTTTTT. Its protein is CASSEVGTGELFF.

This chain links TRBV7-2 with TRBJ2-7, with D unclear. V lost 4 bases and J 5 bases, leaving 12 bases between the germline ends. CDR3 size: 13 residues. The germline V gene encodes CDR1 SGHTA and CDR2 FQGNSA. DNA of the CDR3: TGTGCCAGCAGCTATTTCGAGTCCCACGAGCAGTACTTC. This encodes CASSYFESHEQYF.

This rearrangement joins TRBV5-1 to TRBJ1-4; 8 bases match TRBD1. Germline CDR1 SGHRS, CDR2 YFSETQ. The CDR3 covers 14 residues. Trimming at V came to 4 bases and at J to 5 bases, leaving 4 bases not matched to a gene. The CDR3 DNA is TGCGCCAGCAGCCGGGGACAGGAGAATGAAAAACTGTTTTTT. This sequence encodes CASSRGQENEKLFF.